This TCR beta chain is from a study of blood T cell repertoires in COVID-19. Study-level information: There were acute and convalescent COVID-19 samples, and they came from the United States, Italy and Spain. T cells, B-cell-depleted T cells, or PBMCs supplied cDNA or gDNA.

The CDR3 has 13 amino acids. Germline CDR1 reads SGHTA; CDR2 reads FQGNSA. The authors' processing: Quantification of nucleated cells was approximated via reference gene primer amplification. Generated by immunoSEQ multiplex PCR, the TCRdb table keeps only in-frame clones and is missing some. Clone size and V and J calls were adopted from that table, with D and trimming inferred from the DNA. The sample has roughly 91,000 clones; roughly 72% are singletons. Details on this clone: One junction end does not reproduce the germline sequence, and a read error may be involved.

The sequence was obtained from a man between 65 and 85 years old with acute or convalescent COVID-19. The chain uses TRBV7-2 and TRBJ2-4, with a tentative D call TRBD1 (6 bases). The specimen sequenced was peripheral blood. The CDR3 sequence is CASSLGGQRPKNF. The DNA for the CDR3 is TGTGCCAGCAGCTTAGGGGGGCAGAGACCGAAGAACTTC.